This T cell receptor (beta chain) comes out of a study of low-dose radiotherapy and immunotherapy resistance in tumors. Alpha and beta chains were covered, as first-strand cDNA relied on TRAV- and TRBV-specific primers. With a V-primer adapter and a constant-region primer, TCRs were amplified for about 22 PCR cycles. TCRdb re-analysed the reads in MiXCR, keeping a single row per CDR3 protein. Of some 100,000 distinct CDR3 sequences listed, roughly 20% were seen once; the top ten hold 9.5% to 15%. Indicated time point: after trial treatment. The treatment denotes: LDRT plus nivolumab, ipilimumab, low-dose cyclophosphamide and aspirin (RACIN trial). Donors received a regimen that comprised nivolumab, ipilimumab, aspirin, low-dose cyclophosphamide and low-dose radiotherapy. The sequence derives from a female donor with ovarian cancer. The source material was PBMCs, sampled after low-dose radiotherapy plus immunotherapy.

CDR3 sequence: CASSPALGSADTQYF. The CDR3 nucleotides are TGTGCCAGCTCACCAGCGCTCGGGTCGGCAGATACGCAGTATTTT. The rearrangement links TRBV18 to TRBJ2-3; D not certain. Germline assignment: CDR1 KGHSH and CDR2 LQKENI. The CDR3 is 15 residues long. V was clipped by 2 bases and J by 4 bases, with 13 bases between them.